This T cell receptor (beta chain) is drawn from a study of T cell responses to AZD1222 COVID-19 vaccine. As concerns this clone: What it recognizes is unknown.

Study findings and constraints: Elevations in Spike-specific TCR breadth and depth followed administration of two AZD1222 doses. Close to half of spike-specific TCRs reportedly recognize unmutated variant regions. There were mostly white British donors and more females than males, and clonal diversity was possibly underestimated.

Trimming shortened V by 6 bases and J by 9 bases, and 9 bases separated the two germline ends. The CDR3 has 11 amino acids. TCRdb keeps only in-frame clones here, not all; method: immunoSEQ multiplex PCR. Counted here are about 78,000 clones, around 90% occurring once; the ten biggest clones make up approximately 4.7%. The sequences come from peripheral blood, collected on day 0 of MenACWY control vaccination. This chain links TRBV12-3 or TRBV12-4 with TRBJ2-1; the D is unclear. The sequence came from an adult in good health. CDR3 DNA: TGTGCCAGCAGCACGTCGGGTGAGCAGTTCTTC. Translation: CASSTSGEQFF.